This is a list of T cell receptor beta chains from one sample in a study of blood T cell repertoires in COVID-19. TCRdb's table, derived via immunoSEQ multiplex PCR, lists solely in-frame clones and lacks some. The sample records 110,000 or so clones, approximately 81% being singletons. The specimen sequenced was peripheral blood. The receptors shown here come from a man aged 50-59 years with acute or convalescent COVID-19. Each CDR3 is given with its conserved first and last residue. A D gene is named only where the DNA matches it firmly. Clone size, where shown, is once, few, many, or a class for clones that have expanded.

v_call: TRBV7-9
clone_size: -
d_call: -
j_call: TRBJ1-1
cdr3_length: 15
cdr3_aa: CASSRNAGRNTEAFF
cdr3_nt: TGTGCCAGCAGCCGTAACGCGGGCCGGAACACTGAAGCTTTCTTT

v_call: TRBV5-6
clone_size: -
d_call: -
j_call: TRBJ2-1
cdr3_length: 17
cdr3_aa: CASSFLQTIIHYNEQFF
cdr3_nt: TGTGCCAGCAGCTTTTTGCAGACTATCATCCACTACAATGAGCAGTTCTTC

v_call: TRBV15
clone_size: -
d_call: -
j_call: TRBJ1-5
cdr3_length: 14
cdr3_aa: CATSIARENQPQHF
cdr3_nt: TGTGCCACCAGCATCGCCCGAGAAAATCAGCCCCAGCATTTT

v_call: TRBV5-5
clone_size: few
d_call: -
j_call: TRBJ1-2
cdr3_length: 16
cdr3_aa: CASSLGVGGQSYGYTF
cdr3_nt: TGTGCCAGCAGCCTGGGGGTTGGGGGCCAGAGCTATGGCTACACCTTC

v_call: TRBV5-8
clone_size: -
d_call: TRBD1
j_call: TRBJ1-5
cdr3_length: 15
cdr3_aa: CASSFTGVGNQPQHF
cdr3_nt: TGTGCCAGCAGCTTTACAGGGGTAGGGAATCAGCCCCAGCATTTT

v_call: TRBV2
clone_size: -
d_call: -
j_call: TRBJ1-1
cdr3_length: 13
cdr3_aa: CASSTIRGTEAFF
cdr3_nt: TGTGCCAGCAGCACCATCAGGGGAACTGAAGCTTTCTTT

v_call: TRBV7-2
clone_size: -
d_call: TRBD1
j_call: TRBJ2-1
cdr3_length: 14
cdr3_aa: CASSSGDSYNEQFF
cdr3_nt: TGTGCCAGCAGCTCAGGGGACAGCTACAATGAGCAGTTCTTC

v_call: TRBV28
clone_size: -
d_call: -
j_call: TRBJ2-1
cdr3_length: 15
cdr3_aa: CASSLQGSPYNEQFF
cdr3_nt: TGTGCCAGCAGTTTACAGGGGTCCCCCTACAATGAGCAGTTCTTC

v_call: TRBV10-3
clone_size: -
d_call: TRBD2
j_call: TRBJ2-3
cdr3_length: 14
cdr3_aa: CASLGGLATDTQYF
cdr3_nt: TGTGCCTCCCTTGGGGGACTAGCCACAGATACGCAGTATTTT

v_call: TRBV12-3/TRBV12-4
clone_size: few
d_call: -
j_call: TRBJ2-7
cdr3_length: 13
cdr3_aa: CASRRAGFYEQYF
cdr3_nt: TGTGCCAGCAGGCGCGCAGGGTTCTACGAGCAGTACTTC

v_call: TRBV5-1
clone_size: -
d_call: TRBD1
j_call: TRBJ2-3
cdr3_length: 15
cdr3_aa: CASSLSTGATDTQYF
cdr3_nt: TGCGCCAGCAGCTTGTCGACAGGGGCTACAGATACGCAGTATTTT

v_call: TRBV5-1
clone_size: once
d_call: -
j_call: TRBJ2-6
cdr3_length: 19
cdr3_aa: CASSFYTVSKGAGANVLTF
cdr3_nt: TGCGCCAGCAGCTTCTACACTGTTAGCAAAGGAGCTGGGGCCAACGTCCTGACTTTC

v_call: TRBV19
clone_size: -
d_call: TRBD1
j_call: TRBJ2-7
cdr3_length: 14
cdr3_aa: CASSTGTVSYEQYF
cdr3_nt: TGTGCCAGTAGTACCGGGACAGTCTCCTACGAGCAGTACTTC

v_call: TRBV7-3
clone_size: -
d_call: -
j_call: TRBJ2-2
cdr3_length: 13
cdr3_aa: CASSLEGTGELFF
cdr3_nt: TGTGCCAGCAGCTTAGAGGGCACCGGGGAGCTGTTTTTT

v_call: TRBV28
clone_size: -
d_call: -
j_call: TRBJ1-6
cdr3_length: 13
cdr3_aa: CASNDRSNSPLHF
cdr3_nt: TGTGCCAGCAACGACAGAAGTAATTCACCCCTCCACTTT

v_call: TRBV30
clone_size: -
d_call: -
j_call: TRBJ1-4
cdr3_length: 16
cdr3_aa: CAWSVLSEQGLEKLFF
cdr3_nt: TGTGCCTGGAGTGTACTCTCGGAACAGGGTCTTGAAAAACTGTTTTTT

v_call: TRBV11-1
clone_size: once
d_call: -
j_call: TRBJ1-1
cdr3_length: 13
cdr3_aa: CASTFQLNTEAFF
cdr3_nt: TGTGCCAGCACCTTTCAGTTGAACACTGAAGCTTTCTTT

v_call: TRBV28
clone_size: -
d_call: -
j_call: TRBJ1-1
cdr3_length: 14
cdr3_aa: CASRRGSSNTEAFF
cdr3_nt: TGTGCCAGCCGACGTGGGAGCAGTAACACTGAAGCTTTCTTT

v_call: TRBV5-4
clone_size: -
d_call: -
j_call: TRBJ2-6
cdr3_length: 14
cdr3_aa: CASRLPGDPNVLTF
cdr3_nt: TGTGCCAGCAGGCTTCCCGGGGATCCCAACGTCCTGACTTTC

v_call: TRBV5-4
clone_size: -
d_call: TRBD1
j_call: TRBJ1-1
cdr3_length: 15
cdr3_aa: CASSTRQGLNTEAFF
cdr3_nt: TGTGCCAGCAGCACCAGACAGGGCTTGAACACTGAAGCTTTCTTT

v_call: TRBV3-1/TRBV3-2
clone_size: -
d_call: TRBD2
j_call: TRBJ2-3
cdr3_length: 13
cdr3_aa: CASLRNGGNTQYF
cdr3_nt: TGTGCCAGCTTACGCAACGGGGGGAACACGCAGTATTTT

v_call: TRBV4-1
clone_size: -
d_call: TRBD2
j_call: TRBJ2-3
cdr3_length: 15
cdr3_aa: CASRSTSGGTDTQYF
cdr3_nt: TGCGCCAGCAGATCGACTAGCGGGGGCACAGATACGCAGTATTTT

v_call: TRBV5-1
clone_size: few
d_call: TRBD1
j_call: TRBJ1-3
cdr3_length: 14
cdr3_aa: CASKAGTGGNTIYF
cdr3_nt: TGCGCCAGCAAAGCCGGGACAGGGGGAAACACCATATATTTT

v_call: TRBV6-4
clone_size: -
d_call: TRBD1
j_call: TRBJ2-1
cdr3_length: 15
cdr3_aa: CASSGGQGTYNEQFF
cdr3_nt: TGTGCCAGCAGTGGCGGACAGGGGACCTACAATGAGCAGTTCTTC

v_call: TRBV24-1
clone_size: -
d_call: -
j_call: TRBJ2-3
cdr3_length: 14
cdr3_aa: CATSGRRETDTQYF
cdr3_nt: TGTGCCACCAGTGGACGGAGAGAAACAGATACGCAGTATTTT